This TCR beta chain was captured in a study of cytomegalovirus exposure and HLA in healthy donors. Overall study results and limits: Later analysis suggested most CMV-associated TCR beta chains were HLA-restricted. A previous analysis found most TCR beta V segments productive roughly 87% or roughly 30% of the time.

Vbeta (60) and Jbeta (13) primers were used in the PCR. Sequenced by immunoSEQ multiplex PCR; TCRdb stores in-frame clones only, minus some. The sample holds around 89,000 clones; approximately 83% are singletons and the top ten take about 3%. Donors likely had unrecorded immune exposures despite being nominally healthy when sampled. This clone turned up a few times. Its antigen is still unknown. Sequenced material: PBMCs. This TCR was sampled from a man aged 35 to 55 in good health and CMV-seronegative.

The CDR3: CASTLTGDRDSPLHF. CDR3 bases: TGTGCCAGCACCCTAACTGGAGACAGGGATTCACCCCTCCACTTT. This chain uses TRBV28 with TRBJ1-6; 7 bases match TRBD1. The CDR3 is 15 amino acids. Germline lookup yields CDR1 MDHEN and CDR2 SYDVKM. The junction had 11 bases not matched to a gene; V was cut back by 7 bases and J by 8 bases.